This TCR beta chain was sequenced for a study of cytomegalovirus exposure and HLA in healthy donors. Study-wide results and caveats: Among the sequence variants, a highly shared cluster was likely an artifact of sequencing. An apparent linkage of common viral pathogens to several of the most significant clusters emerged in a later analysis. Previous analysis showed most TCR beta V segments were productive about 90% or about 30% of the time. A later analysis showed HLA-associated TCR beta chains outstripping equally common others in clonal expansion.

PCR was performed using 60 Vbeta and 13 Jbeta primers. TCRdb keeps only in-frame clones here, not all; method: immunoSEQ multiplex PCR. The sample lists over 95,000 clones, over 65% occurring once. CDR3 length: 14 amino acids. In germline, CDR1 is SGHKS, CDR2 YYEKEE (reference sequence). This clone showed up just once. Its antigen is unknown. The junction departs from the called germline gene at one end, perhaps through a read error. The receptor was isolated from a female donor in good health and CMV-seronegative. The V call is TRBV5-5, the J call TRBJ2-5; possibly TRBD1 for D (8 bases). Input material: PBMCs. The CDR3 DNA reads as TGCGGGGCAGGGGGCGCGGGGGAAGGGGAGACCCAGTACTTC. This sequence encodes CGAGGAGEGETQYF.